A single sample gave rise to the 23 T cell receptor beta chains below, sequenced in a study of blood T cell repertoires in COVID-19. Using immunoSEQ multiplex PCR, the repertoire was profiled, and TCRdb retains in-frame clones only, with some absent. The table lists about 130,000 clones, roughly 84% of them singletons. The sequencing sample was made of peripheral blood. Source of these receptors: a woman aged 25-40 years who had recovered from COVID-19.

The V call is TRBV11-2, the J call TRBJ2-7; 8 bases align to TRBD1. The CDR3 has 14 residues. With 5 bases clipped from V and 4 bases from J, the junction kept 7 bases outside the gene matches. Germline assignment: CDR1 SGHAT and CDR2 FQNNGV. This chain's CDR3 is CASSPPGTGYEQYF. CDR3 in DNA: TGTGCCAGCAGCCCCCCCGGGACAGGATACGAGCAGTACTTC. Full variable domain (remainder filled in from reference TRBV11-2 and TRBJ2-7): EAGVAQSPRYKIIEKRQSVAFWCNPISGHATLYWYQQILGQGPKLLIQFQNNGVVDDSQLPKDRFSAERLKGVDSTLKIQPAKLEDSAVYLCASSPPGTGYEQYFGPGTRLTVT.

This rearrangement joins TRBV9 to TRBJ1-2; D may be TRBD1 (5 bases). CDR3 size: 15 residues. CDR1 is SGDLS, CDR2 YYNGEE, per germline. Trimming took off 0 bases at V and 5 bases at J, with 14 bases between the two ends. CDR3 in amino acids: CASSVAQGGKYGYTF. In DNA, the CDR3 is TGTGCCAGCAGCGTAGCGCAGGGAGGTAAATATGGCTACACCTTC.

In this sample, this clone turned up a few times. The chain carries TRBV5-6 and TRBJ1-4; possible D gene TRBD1, 6 bases. This CDR3 region has 14 residues. V was cut by 2 bases and J by 4 bases, with 9 bases left in between. Germline CDR1 is SGHDT and CDR2 is YYEEEE. The CDR3 region has the DNA TGTGCCAGCAGCTTTAGAGGGGGTAATGAAAAACTGTTTTTT. Translating gives CASSFRGGNEKLFF.

The chain employs TRBV5-1 and TRBJ2-7, with 13 bases that match TRBD2. Germline V lookup: CDR1 SGHRS, CDR2 YFSETQ. The CDR3 length is 16 residues. J lost 3 bases, V lost 3 bases, and 6 bases had no gene match. CDR3 protein: CASSWGLAGIDYEQYF. The DNA of the CDR3 is TGCGCCAGCAGCTGGGGACTAGCGGGGATAGACTACGAGCAGTACTTC.

The V call is TRBV5-5, the J call TRBJ1-1; D unclear. The CDR3 is made up of 14 amino acids. V gave up 4 bases and J gave up 0 bases, with 10 bases separating them. Germline V gene data show CDR1 as SGHKS and CDR2 as YYEKEE (reference sequence). The CDR3, as DNA: TGTGCCAGCAGCCCCACAAGAATGAACACTGAAGCTTTCTTT. It codes for CASSPTRMNTEAFF.

The chain has TRBV12-5 and TRBJ2-1; 8 bases align to TRBD2. V gave up 1 base and J gave up 7 bases; unmatched junction bases: 6. Germline CDR1 reads LGHNT; CDR2 reads FRNRAP. The CDR3 covers 15 residues. CDR3 sequence reads: CASGLESGRSNEQFF. The CDR3 DNA is TGTGCTAGTGGTTTGGAAAGCGGGAGATCGAATGAGCAGTTCTTC.

The chain uses TRBV3-1 (or the pseudogene TRBV3-2) and TRBJ1-6, with 9 bases lining up with TRBD1. Per germline, CDR1 LGHDT and CDR2 YNNKEL (reference sequence). V lost 5 bases, J lost 7 bases, and 6 bases stayed unmatched. CDR3 length: 15 amino acids. The CDR3 reads CASSSGTGRNSPLHF. CDR3 DNA sequence: TGTGCCAGCAGCTCCGGGACAGGGCGCAATTCACCCCTCCACTTT.

The chain is built from TRBV9 and TRBJ1-2; 8 nucleotides align to TRBD1. CDR3 size: 16 residues. Germline V lookup: CDR1 SGDLS, CDR2 YYNGEE. Trimming removed 3 bases from V and 0 bases from J; junction bases left unmatched: 7. The CDR3 is CASSGDRRQANYGYTF. The CDR3 coding sequence is TGTGCCAGCAGCGGGGACAGGAGGCAAGCTAACTATGGCTACACCTTC.

The rearrangement uses TRBV20-1 and TRBJ1-4; D not resolved. This CDR3 has 13 residues. The V gene's germline CDR1 is DFQATT and CDR2 SNEGSKA (reference sequence). Trimming cost V 3 bases and J 8 bases, with 13 bases left between them. CDR3 loop: CSASRVSEEKLFF. The CDR3 bases are TGCAGTGCTAGTCGGGTATCAGAAGAAAAACTGTTTTTT.

This sequence joins TRBV29-1 and TRBJ2-3, with 7 bases fitting TRBD2. Germline-derived CDR1 and CDR2 are SQVTM and ANQGSEA. Trimming took 7 bases from V and 3 from J; bases not matched to a gene: 13. This CDR3 is built from 15 residues. The CDR3 is CSAEGWEGATDTQYF. For the CDR3, the DNA is TGCAGCGCTGAGGGGTGGGAGGGAGCGACAGATACGCAGTATTTT.

The chain joins TRBV7-2 to TRBJ1-4; D ambiguous. Germline V gene lookup returns CDR1 SGHTA and CDR2 FQGNSA. The V and J ends lost 0 bases and 3 bases respectively, with 5 bases between them. This CDR3 region has 14 residues. CDR3 loop: CASSLATSNEKLFF. The CDR3 DNA is TGTGCCAGCAGCTTAGCAACATCTAATGAAAAACTGTTTTTT. Full variable domain (outside the CDR3, taken from reference TRBV7-2 and TRBJ1-4): GAGVSQSPSNKVTEKGKDVELRCDPISGHTALYWYRQSLGQGLEFLIYFQGNSAPDKSGLPSDRFSAERTGGSVSTLTIQRTQQEDSAVYLCASSLATSNEKLFFGSGTQLSVL.

The CDR3 nucleotides are TGTGCCAGCAGTCTAAAGTTTTCCCACAATGAGCAGTTCTTC. Encoded protein: CASSLKFSHNEQFF. J is TRBJ2-1 and V is TRBV14; D gene unclear. The CDR3 covers 14 residues. The V end lost 6 bases, the J end lost 5 bases, and 14 bases lay between the germline ends. Looked up from germline, CDR1 is SGHDN and CDR2 is FVKESK.

This clone was observed once. The chain uses TRBV5-8 and TRBJ1-5; no clear D gene. The germline V gene encodes CDR1 SGHTS and CDR2 YDEGEE. The CDR3 extends over 14 amino acids. Between the trimmed V and J ends, which lost 4 bases and 6 bases, there was a span of 14 bases. CDR3 nucleotides: TGTGCCAGCAGCCAGCCCACCGGGGTTCAGCCCCAGCATTTT. It encodes CASSQPTGVQPQHF.

V usage is TRBV1 and J usage is TRBJ2-1; TRBD1 reflects the table's D call only, with no check against the DNA. TRBV1 is described as a pseudogene. The CDR3 is made up of 11 amino acids. This CDR3 reads CTSRQRREQFF. In DNA form, the CDR3 reads TGCACCAGCAGACAGAGACGGGAGCAGTTCTTC.

V gene TRBV11-2 combines with J gene TRBJ1-2; possible D gene TRBD1, 6 bases. V lost 5 bases to trimming and J lost 3 bases, with 10 bases between them. The CDR3 sequence is 13 residues long. Germline assignment: CDR1 SGHAT and CDR2 FQNNGV. CDR3 sequence reads: CASSLTGDYGYTF. The CDR3 DNA follows: TGTGCCAGCAGCCTGACAGGCGACTATGGCTACACCTTC.

The chain couples TRBV19 to TRBJ1-5, with a possible D match to TRBD1 (6 bases). Per the germline V gene, CDR1 is LNHDA and CDR2 is SQIVND (reference sequence). The V gene lost 6 bases and the J gene lost 5 bases, with 14 bases spanning the gap. CDR3 length equals 14 residues. The CDR3 here is CASSLGHRDQPQHF. CDR3 in DNA: TGTGCCAGTAGCTTGGGACACCGAGATCAGCCCCAGCATTTT.

This clone was picked up a small number of times. The chain carries TRBV7-3 and TRBJ2-7; TRBD2 matches 8 bases. The CDR3 is 16 residues long. Germline CDR1 SGHTA, CDR2 FQGTGA. After removal of 6 bases from V and 2 bases from J, the junction contained 12 bases not matched to a gene. CDR3 in DNA: TGTGCCAGCAGGCTCGCCTCGAGCGGGAGTGCCTACGAGCAGTACTTC. Translating it yields CASRLASSGSAYEQYF.

This clone was recorded only once. The gene calls are TRBV11-2 and TRBJ2-7; D is possibly TRBD1 (6 bases). Germline-derived CDR1 and CDR2 are SGHAT and FQNNGV. V dropped 5 bases and J dropped 1 base, with 12 bases sitting between them. This CDR3 is built from 14 residues. CDR3 sequence reads: CASSPGVLSYEQYF. The CDR3 DNA reads as TGTGCCAGCAGCCCAGGGGTGTTATCCTACGAGCAGTACTTC.

The CDR3 DNA sequence: TGCAGCGGTCGGGGTCTTTATACCGGGGAGCTGTTTTTT. Translation gives CSGRGLYTGELFF. The chain links TRBV29-1 to TRBJ2-2, with TRBD2 as a possible D gene (5 bases). The CDR3 consists of 13 residues. Germline CDR1 is SQVTM and CDR2 is ANQGSEA. V lost 7 bases, J lost 5 bases, and 14 bases lay in between.

The rearrangement uses TRBV5-1 and TRBJ1-4, with D tentatively TRBD1 (5 bases). The CDR3 has 14 amino acids. The germline V gene encodes CDR1 SGHRS and CDR2 YFSETQ. The V gene lost 0 bases and the J gene lost 3 bases, with 6 bases spanning the gap. CDR3 residues: CASSLGQSNEKLFF. The CDR3 DNA is TGCGCCAGCAGCTTGGGACAGTCTAATGAAAAACTGTTTTTT.

The CDR3 loop reads CASSPTGTGSSPLHF. The CDR3 DNA reads as TGTGCCAGCAGCCCCACCGGGACAGGGTCTTCACCCCTCCACTTT. The chain recombines TRBV7-8 with TRBJ1-6; 9 bases fit TRBD1. V lost 5 bases to trimming and J lost 9 bases; unmatched junction nucleotides: 8. This CDR3 spans 15 amino acids. The germline gives CDR1 SGHVS, CDR2 FQNEAQ.

This chain links TRBV19 with TRBJ1-5; D is possibly TRBD1 (6 bases). Germline V gene data show CDR1 as LNHDA and CDR2 as SQIVND (reference sequence). Trimming shortened V by 8 bases and J by 0 bases, and 8 bases separated the two germline ends. The length of the CDR3 is 13 residues. CDR3: CASVTGSNQPQHF. The CDR3 DNA follows: TGTGCCAGTGTGACAGGTAGCAATCAGCCCCAGCATTTT.

The CDR3 DNA follows: TGTGCCAGCAGTCAAGGGGTTTACAATTCACCCCTCCACTTT. Protein: CASSQGVYNSPLHF. V is TRBV7-2 and J is TRBJ1-6, with D maybe TRBD1 (5 bases). From germline, CDR1 is SGHTA and CDR2 FQGNSA. Deletions cut 6 bases from V and 7 bases from J, with 13 bases between. The CDR3 has 14 residues.